A selection of T cell receptor beta chains follows, all from one sample in a study of identical twins. TCRdb itself ran the 5' RACE reads through MiXCR, one entry per CDR3 protein. The sample lists hundreds of thousands of distinct CDR3 sequences, 8.6% occurring once. The data also belong to a second study, concerning yellow fever vaccine responses in identical twins.

The sequenced material came from PBMCs. The source of these receptors is a woman under 30 in good health. CDR3s include the opening cysteine and the closing phenylalanine or tryptophan. D genes are given only for firm matches. Clone size appears in some rows only: once, few, many, or a class for an expanded clone.

j_call,clone_size,v_call,d_call,cdr3_nt,cdr3_aa
TRBJ2-5,few,TRBV6-1,.,TGTGCCAGCAGGGCTCTAGGACAGCTACAAGAGACCCAGTACTTC,CASRALGQLQETQYF
TRBJ2-7,many,TRBV6-1,TRBD1,TGTGCCAGCAACAAGGCGTGGGGGACAGGAGACTACGAGCAGTACTTC,CASNKAWGTGDYEQYF
TRBJ2-1,many,TRBV20-1,.,TGCAGTGCTAGAGATCACCGCGGGGCCTCCTACAATGAGCAGTTCTTC,CSARDHRGASYNEQFF
TRBJ2-3,few,TRBV7-3,TRBD2,TGTGCCAGCAGTTACTCGGGACTAGCGGGGGCAGATACGCAGTATTTT,CASSYSGLAGADTQYF
TRBJ2-1,few,TRBV19,.,TGTGCCAGTACCAGGGAACCGAATGAGCAGTTCTTC,CASTREPNEQFF
TRBJ1-2,.,TRBV20-1,TRBD1,TGCAGTGCTGCTCGGACAGGGGAGACGGCCCGGGGCTATGGCTACACCTTC,CSAARTGETARGYGYTF
TRBJ1-3,.,TRBV12-3/TRBV12-4,.,TGTGCCAGCAGTTTATCGGAGGGGAACACCATATATTTT,CASSLSEGNTIYF
TRBJ2-2,.,TRBV20-1,TRBD2,TGCAGTGCTAGGGCTCTAGCGGGAGGGCTTGGGGCCGGGGAGCTGTTTTTT,CSARALAGGLGAGELFF
TRBJ2-7,.,TRBV2,.,TGTGCCAGCAGCGACAGGCCGACCTACGAGCAGTACTTC,CASSDRPTYEQYF
TRBJ2-7,few,TRBV6-5,TRBD1,TGTGCCAGCAAAACAGGGGGCATGGGGCAGTACTTC,CASKTGGMGQYF
TRBJ1-1,many,TRBV28,.,TGTGCCAGCAGAGACACCCGCACTGAAGCTTTCTTT,CASRDTRTEAFF
TRBJ2-3,few,TRBV9,TRBD2,TGTGCCAGCAGCGTCTCCGGGGGGGGCGCAGATACGCAGTATTTT,CASSVSGGGADTQYF
TRBJ2-7,few,TRBV5-1,.,TGCGCCAGCAGCTTGTCCAACCGCAACGATGAGCAGTACTTC,CASSLSNRNDEQYF
TRBJ2-3,.,TRBV20-1,.,TGCAGTGCTAGACTGCAGGGCTCAGATACGCAGTATTTT,CSARLQGSDTQYF
TRBJ1-2,few,TRBV19,TRBD1,TGTGCCAGTAGTGGAGGACAGGGGCCTTTCCTAAACTATGGCTACACCTTC,CASSGGQGPFLNYGYTF
TRBJ2-2,few,TRBV20-1,.,TGCAGTGCTAGTGCCGGGGGCGCCAGCACCGGGGAGCTGTTTTTT,CSASAGGASTGELFF
TRBJ2-7,many,TRBV7-9,.,TGTGCCAGCAGCTTAGGGGACTCTCGGTTCGAGCAGTACTTC,CASSLGDSRFEQYF
TRBJ2-5,.,TRBV7-9,TRBD2,TGTGCCAGCAGCGTTATACTAGCGGGCCAAGAGACCCAGTACTTC,CASSVILAGQETQYF
TRBJ1-4,few,TRBV5-1,.,TGCGCCAGCAGCTTGTTACCTGGTAGGAATGAAAAACTGTTTTTT,CASSLLPGRNEKLFF
TRBJ2-2,.,TRBV20-1,.,TGCAGTGCTCAGGACAGATTGAACACCGGGGAGCTGTTTTTT,CSAQDRLNTGELFF
TRBJ2-5,many,TRBV28,TRBD1,TGTGCCAGCAGTGAGACAGGGGTCGGGCGAAAGACCCAGTACTTC,CASSETGVGRKTQYF
TRBJ2-3,few,TRBV6-1,TRBD1,TGTGCCAGCAGCCTTGGACAGGGTATAGATACGCAGTATTTT,CASSLGQGIDTQYF
TRBJ2-1,few,TRBV5-1,TRBD2,TGCGCCAGCAGCTTGAGGACTAGCGGGGGGGCAGCCTACAATGAGCAGTTCTTC,CASSLRTSGGAAYNEQFF
TRBJ2-1,.,TRBV27,TRBD2,TGTGCCAGCAGTTTCGTAGCGGGGAGGAATGAGCAGTTCTTC,CASSFVAGRNEQFF
TRBJ2-3,.,TRBV5-1,TRBD2,TGCGCCAGCAGCTTGGAAAGCGGGGGGCCCACAGATACGCAGTATTTT,CASSLESGGPTDTQYF
TRBJ2-1,few,TRBV28,.,TGTGCCAGCGTGGATTTCTCCTACAATGAGCAGTTCTTC,CASVDFSYNEQFF
TRBJ2-3,few,TRBV9,TRBD2,TGTGCCAGCAGCATCCGGACTAGCGGGGAGACAGATACGCAGTATTTT,CASSIRTSGETDTQYF
TRBJ1-2,.,TRBV20-1,.,TGCAGTGCTAGAGTTGTCAGGGGCCCGGCCAACTATGGCTACACCTTC,CSARVVRGPANYGYTF
TRBJ2-1,.,TRBV15,TRBD2,TGTGCCACCGTTGGGGGGAGGGCCTACAATGAGCAGTTCTTC,CATVGGRAYNEQFF
TRBJ1-6,few,TRBV6-1,TRBD1,TGTGCCAGCAGTAGGGACAGGGATAATTCACCCCTCCACTTT,CASSRDRDNSPLHF
TRBJ2-5,few,TRBV15,TRBD1,TGTGCCACCAGCAAGGGACAGCAAGAGACCCAGTACTTC,CATSKGQQETQYF
TRBJ2-7,few,TRBV29-1,TRBD1,TGCAGCGTTTGGGACAGGGGGCACAACGAGCAGTACTTC,CSVWDRGHNEQYF
TRBJ2-3,many,TRBV20-1,.,TGCAGTGCTAACCCCGTGGGGCTAGCAGACACAGATACGCAGTATTTT,CSANPVGLADTDTQYF
TRBJ2-1,few,TRBV5-1,TRBD2,TGCGCCAGCAGCTTTCTAGCGGGAAACTCCTACAATGAGCAGTTCTTC,CASSFLAGNSYNEQFF
TRBJ2-7,few,TRBV4-1,TRBD1,TGCGCCAGCAGCCAAGAGGGACAGGGCTACGAGCAGTACTTC,CASSQEGQGYEQYF
TRBJ2-7,.,TRBV7-2,TRBD2,TGTGCCAGCAGTAGCGGGGCGGCCTACGAGCAGTACTTC,CASSSGAAYEQYF
TRBJ2-3,.,TRBV27,.,TGTGCCAGCACTCCTGAACGGCTATCACGCACAGATACGCAGTATTTT,CASTPERLSRTDTQYF
TRBJ2-5,.,TRBV20-1,TRBD2,TGCAGTGCTCTCACTAGCGGGAGGGCCGAGACCCAGTACTTC,CSALTSGRAETQYF
TRBJ2-7,.,TRBV29-1,TRBD1,TGCAGCGGGAGACAGGGGCACGAGCAGTACTTC,CSGRQGHEQYF
TRBJ1-2,.,TRBV2,TRBD1,TGTGCCAGCAGTCGTAGGCAGGGGGATGGCTACACCTTC,CASSRRQGDGYTF
TRBJ1-2,many,TRBV7-2,.,TGTGCCAGCAGTCTCCTAGGAAAGGGAGGCTACACCTTC,CASSLLGKGGYTF
TRBJ2-2,.,TRBV20-1,.,TGCAGTGCTAGGGACATCGGAAAAACCGGGGAGCTGTTTTTT,CSARDIGKTGELFF
TRBJ2-7,few,TRBV15,.,TGTGCCACCAGCAGAGATCGTACAGGGGAGCAGTACTTC,CATSRDRTGEQYF
TRBJ2-6,.,TRBV29-1,TRBD1,TGCAGCGTCACAGGGGATGGGGCCAACGTCCTGACTTTC,CSVTGDGANVLTF
TRBJ1-5,few,TRBV20-1,.,TGCAGTGCAAAAGGGGGGAGAGACCAGCCCCAGCATTTT,CSAKGGRDQPQHF
TRBJ1-4,.,TRBV20-1,.,TGCAGTGCCGATAATCTGGGGAAAGAAAAACTGTTTTTT,CSADNLGKEKLFF
TRBJ1-1,few,TRBV5-1,.,TGCGCCAGCAGCTTGTCGGGCAGGACCAACCAAGCTTTCTTT,CASSLSGRTNQAFF
TRBJ2-1,.,TRBV25-1,TRBD2,TGTGCCAGAAGTGTAGCTAGCGGGATAGCCTACAATGAGCAGTTCTTC,CARSVASGIAYNEQFF
TRBJ2-5,many,TRBV12-3/TRBV12-4,TRBD2,TGTGCCAGCAGTTTAGGGACTAGCGGGAGCTGGGAGACCCAGTACTTC,CASSLGTSGSWETQYF
TRBJ1-1,.,TRBV20-1,.,TGCAGTGCTAGGTTGATGAACACTGAAGCTTTCTTT,CSARLMNTEAFF
TRBJ2-2,.,TRBV15,TRBD2,TGTGCCACCAGCAGAGGGACTAGCGGGAAATTTACCGGGGAGCTGTTTTTT,CATSRGTSGKFTGELFF
TRBJ2-7,.,TRBV12-3/TRBV12-4,TRBD2,TGTGCCAGCAGTTTTAACGGGGGGGCCTACGAGCAGTACTTC,CASSFNGGAYEQYF
TRBJ1-4,many,TRBV7-2,.,TGTGCCAGCAGCCGTGCAACTAATGAAAAACTGTTTTTT,CASSRATNEKLFF
TRBJ2-5,few,TRBV28,TRBD2,TGTGCCAGCAGTCCCGGAACTAGCGGGAGTTGGGCCCAGTACTTC,CASSPGTSGSWAQYF
TRBJ2-1,many,TRBV28,TRBD1,TGTGCCAGCAGTCCTCGGACAGGGGAAGGCAATGAGCAGTTCTTC,CASSPRTGEGNEQFF
TRBJ2-7,many,TRBV12-3/TRBV12-4,.,TGTGCCAGCAGTTTTGGCGCTTACGAGCAGTACTTC,CASSFGAYEQYF
TRBJ2-3,few,TRBV6-1,.,TGTGCCAGCAATGGGGGGGCCGAGGCAGATACGCAGTATTTT,CASNGGAEADTQYF
TRBJ1-6,many,TRBV4-2,.,TGTGCCAGCAGCCAAGAGGTTTCACCCCTCCACTTT,CASSQEVSPLHF
TRBJ1-1,many,TRBV5-1,.,TGCGCCAGCAGCTTGGAAGGATTTGGGTTCACTGAAGCTTTCTTT,CASSLEGFGFTEAFF
TRBJ2-7,few,TRBV7-9,TRBD2,TGTGCCAGCATAGCGGGAGGCTCCTACGAGCAGTACTTC,CASIAGGSYEQYF